This T cell receptor (beta chain) appears in the sequencing data of a study of blood T cell repertoires in COVID-19 (dated by TCRdb to about 2020). About the study as a whole: Samples covering the acute and convalescent phases of COVID-19 were provided by collaborators in the United States, Italy and Spain. The material from the prospective study consisted of cDNA or gDNA derived from T cells, B-cell-depleted T cells, or PBMCs. A freely available public database, intended as a resource for researchers studying the immune response to SARS-CoV-2, is where the repertoires were released. Subjects who had been exposed to COVID-19, were actively infected with it, or had recovered from it provided the deeply sampled blood TCRbeta repertoires that made up the dataset. The samples were drawn from the first 160 participants of the ongoing ImmuneRACE study and from 950 to 1,500 subjects provided by 6 global collaborators. Where available, HLA class I and class II types were taken from metadata supplied by the sample provider and were not determined by assay-based typing. The sample metadata nearly always contained a de-identified subject ID, COVID-19 status, age in years and sex. General conclusions and limits of the study: The quantity of clinical and demographic metadata differed by source and by participant and was supplied without curation.

TCRbeta CDR3 regions were amplified from genomic DNA by means of the immunoSEQ Assay, a bias-controlled multiplex PCR. Per the authors' processing: The number of nucleated cells in each sample was estimated from the amplification of reference gene primers within the assay. To quantify the absolute abundance of each unique TCRbeta CDR3 rearrangement, sequence reads were collapsed and filtered. For each sample, productive Simpson clonality was calculated as the square root of Simpson's diversity index across productive rearrangements. Not all clones reach the TCRdb copy of this immuneACCESS table, which keeps in-frame sequences only. Checked studies attribute under half of the gap to unresolved V genes and leave the rest unexplained. V and J calls and clone size are as listed in that table; D and trimming were resolved from the DNA. For this sample the table gives over 15,000 clones, of which 70% to 90% were detected only once. The leading ten clones occupy roughly two thirds of the sample.

Collaborating institutions collected whole blood in K2EDTA tubes following their own protocols. Collaborator samples were shipped for TCRbeta analysis as frozen whole blood, isolated PBMCs, or DNA extracted from either sample type. Turning to this clone: Its target antigen remains unknown. Nothing much larger sits one base from this clone, and base qualities are not available.

The germline V gene (reference sequence) specifies SEHNR as CDR1 and FQNEAQ as CDR2. The CDR3 has 12 amino acids, counting the end cysteine and phenylalanine. Only the CDR3 DNA stays, 36 bases, in frame from base 1. V gives up 6 bases and J gives up 8 bases, and the segment between their germline ends measures 13 bases. The sequenced material came from peripheral blood. The chain links TRBV7-9 with TRBJ1-2; TRBD1 is perhaps the D gene, given 5 matching bases. The source is an elderly man with acute or convalescent COVID-19. The CDR3 region has the sequence CASSWGDGGYTF. The nucleotide sequence reads as follows: TGTGCCAGCAGTTGGGGGGATGGCGGCTACACCTTC.